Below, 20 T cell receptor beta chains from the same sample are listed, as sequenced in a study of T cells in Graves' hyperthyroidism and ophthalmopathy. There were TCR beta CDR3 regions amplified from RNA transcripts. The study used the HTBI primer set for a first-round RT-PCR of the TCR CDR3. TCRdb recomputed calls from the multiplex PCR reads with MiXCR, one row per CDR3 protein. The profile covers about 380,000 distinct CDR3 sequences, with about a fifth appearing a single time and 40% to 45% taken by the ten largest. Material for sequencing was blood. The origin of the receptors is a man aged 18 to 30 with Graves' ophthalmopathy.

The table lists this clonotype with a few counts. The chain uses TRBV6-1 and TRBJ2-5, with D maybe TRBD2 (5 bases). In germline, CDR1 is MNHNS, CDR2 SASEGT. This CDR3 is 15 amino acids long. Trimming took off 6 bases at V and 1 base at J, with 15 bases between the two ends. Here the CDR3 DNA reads TGTGCCAGCAGGGATCCGAGTGCGGGCCAAGAGACCCAGTACTTC. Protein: CASRDPSAGQETQYF.

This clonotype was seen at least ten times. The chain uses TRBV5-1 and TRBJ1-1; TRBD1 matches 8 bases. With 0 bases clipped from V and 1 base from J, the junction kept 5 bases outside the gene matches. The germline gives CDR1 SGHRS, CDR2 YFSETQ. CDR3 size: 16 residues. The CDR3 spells CASSLVQGGRNTEAFF. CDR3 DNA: TGCGCCAGCAGCTTGGTACAGGGGGGTAGGAACACTGAAGCTTTCTTT.

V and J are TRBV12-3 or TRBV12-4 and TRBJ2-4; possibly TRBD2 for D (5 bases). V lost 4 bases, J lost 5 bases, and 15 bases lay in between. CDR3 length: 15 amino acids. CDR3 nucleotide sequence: TGTGCCAGCAGTTCGTACATGAGGGCTCAAAACATTCAGTACTTC. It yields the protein CASSSYMRAQNIQYF.

Written as DNA, the CDR3 is TGTGCCATCAGTGCTGCCGGGACAGCTAACTATGGCTACACCTTC. This gives the protein CAISAAGTANYGYTF. The V and J genes are TRBV10-3 and TRBJ1-2; TRBD1 matches 7 bases. There are 15 residues in the CDR3. After removal of 4 bases from V and 0 bases from J, the junction contained 5 bases not matched to a gene. Germline V lookup: CDR1 ENHRY, CDR2 SYGVKD.

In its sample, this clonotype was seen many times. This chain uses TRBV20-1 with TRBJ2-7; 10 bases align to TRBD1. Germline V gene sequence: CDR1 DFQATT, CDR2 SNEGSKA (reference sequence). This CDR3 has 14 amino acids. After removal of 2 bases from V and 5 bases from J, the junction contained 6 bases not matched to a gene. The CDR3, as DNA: TGCAGTGCTAGAACAGGACAGGGGGGCGACGAGCAGTACTTC. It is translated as CSARTGQGGDEQYF.

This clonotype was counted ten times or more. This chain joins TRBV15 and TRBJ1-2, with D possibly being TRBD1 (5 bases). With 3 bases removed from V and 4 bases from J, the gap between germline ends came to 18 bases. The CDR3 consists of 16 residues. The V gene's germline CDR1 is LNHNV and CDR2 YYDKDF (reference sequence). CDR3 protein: CATSRDGGAGGYGYTF. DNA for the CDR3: TGTGCCACCAGCAGGGACGGAGGAGCCGGGGGCTATGGCTACACCTTC.

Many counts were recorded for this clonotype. As DNA, the CDR3 is TGCGCCAGCAGCTTGGCCAGGGTGAACACCGGGGAGCTGTTTTTT. Translated, it gives CASSLARVNTGELFF. The gene calls are TRBV5-1 and TRBJ2-2; maybe TRBD1 (5 bases). The germline V gene has CDR1 SGHRS and CDR2 YFSETQ. The CDR3 sequence is 15 residues long. Trimming shortened V by 0 bases and J by 1 base, and 7 bases separated the two germline ends. The full variable domain, in which reference TRBV5-1 and TRBJ2-2 provide the parts outside the CDR3, is KAGVTQTPRYLIKTRGQQVTLSCSPISGHRSVSWYQQTPGQGLQFLFEYFSETQRNKGNFPGRFSGRQFSNSRSEMNVSTLELGDSALYLCASSLARVNTGELFFGEGSRLTVL.

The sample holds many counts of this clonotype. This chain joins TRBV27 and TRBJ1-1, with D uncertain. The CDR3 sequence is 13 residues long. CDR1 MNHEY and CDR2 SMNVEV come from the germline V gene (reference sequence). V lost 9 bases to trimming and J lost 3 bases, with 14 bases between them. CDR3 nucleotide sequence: TGTGCCAGTCGTATTGGGGAGTACACTGAAGCTTTCTTT. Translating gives CASRIGEYTEAFF.

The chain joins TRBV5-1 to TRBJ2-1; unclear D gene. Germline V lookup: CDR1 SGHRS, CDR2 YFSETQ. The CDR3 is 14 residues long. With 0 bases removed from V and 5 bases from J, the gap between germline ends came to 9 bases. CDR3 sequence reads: CASSLVGGNNEQFF. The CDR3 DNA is TGCGCCAGCAGCTTGGTTGGTGGTAACAATGAGCAGTTCTTC.

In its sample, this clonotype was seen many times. CDR3 protein: CASIDVENSGNTIYF. The CDR3, as DNA: TGTGCCAGCATTGACGTTGAGAACTCTGGAAACACCATATATTTT. The genes are TRBV3-1 and TRBJ1-3; unclear D gene. Trimming removed 7 bases at V and 0 bases at J, with 13 bases between. CDR3 length equals 15 residues. Germline-derived CDR1 and CDR2 are LGHDT and YNNKEL (reference sequence).

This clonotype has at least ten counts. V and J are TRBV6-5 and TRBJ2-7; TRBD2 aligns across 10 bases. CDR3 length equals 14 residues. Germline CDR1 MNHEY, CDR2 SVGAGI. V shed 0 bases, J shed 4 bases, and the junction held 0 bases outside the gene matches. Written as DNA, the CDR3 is TGTGCCAGCAGTTACTCGACTAGCGGGTACGAGCAGTACTTC. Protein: CASSYSTSGYEQYF.

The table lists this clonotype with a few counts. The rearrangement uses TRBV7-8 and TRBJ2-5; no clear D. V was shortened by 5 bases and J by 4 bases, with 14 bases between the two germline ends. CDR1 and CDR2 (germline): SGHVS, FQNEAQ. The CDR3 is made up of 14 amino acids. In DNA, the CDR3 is TGTGCCAGCAGCCGGTTAGGCCCCCGAGAGACCCAGTACTTC. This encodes CASSRLGPRETQYF.

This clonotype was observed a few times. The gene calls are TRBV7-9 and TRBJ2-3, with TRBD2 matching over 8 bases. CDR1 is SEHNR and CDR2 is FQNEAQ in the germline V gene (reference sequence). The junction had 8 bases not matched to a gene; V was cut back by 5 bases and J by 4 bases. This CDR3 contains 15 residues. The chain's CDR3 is CASSHSGTRPDTQYF. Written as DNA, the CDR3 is TGTGCCAGCAGCCATTCCGGGACTAGACCAGATACGCAGTATTTT. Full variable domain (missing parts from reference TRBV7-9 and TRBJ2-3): DTGVSQNPRHKITKRGQNVTFRCDPISEHNRLYWYRQTLGQGPEFLTYFQNEAQLEKSRLLSDRFSAERPKGSFSTLEIQRTEQGDSAMYLCASSHSGTRPDTQYFGPGTRLTVL.

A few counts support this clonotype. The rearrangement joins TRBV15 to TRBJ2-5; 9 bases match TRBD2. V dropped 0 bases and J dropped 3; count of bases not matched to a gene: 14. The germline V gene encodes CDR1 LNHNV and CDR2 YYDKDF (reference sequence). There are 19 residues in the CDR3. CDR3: CATSRDVTSGQIPKETQYF. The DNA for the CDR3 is TGTGCCACCAGCAGAGATGTGACTAGCGGTCAAATTCCAAAAGAGACCCAGTACTTC.

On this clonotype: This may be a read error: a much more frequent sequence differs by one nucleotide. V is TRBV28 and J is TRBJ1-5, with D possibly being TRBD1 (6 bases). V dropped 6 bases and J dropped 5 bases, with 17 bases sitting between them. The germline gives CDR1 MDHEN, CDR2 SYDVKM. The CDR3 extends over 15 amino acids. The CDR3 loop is CASRGGSMGDQPQHF. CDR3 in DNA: TGTGCCAGCAGAGGGGGTTCAATGGGCGATCAGCCCCAGCATTTT.

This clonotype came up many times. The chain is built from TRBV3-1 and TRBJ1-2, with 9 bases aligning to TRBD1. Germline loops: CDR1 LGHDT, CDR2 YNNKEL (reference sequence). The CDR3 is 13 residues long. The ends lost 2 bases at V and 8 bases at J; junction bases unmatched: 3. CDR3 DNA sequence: TGTGCCAGCAGCCAACGGGACAGGGACGGCTACACCTTC. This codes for CASSQRDRDGYTF. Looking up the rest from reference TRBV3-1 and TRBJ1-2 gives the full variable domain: DTAVSQTPKYLVTQMGNDKSIKCEQNLGHDTMYWYKQDSKKFLKIMFSYNNKELIINETVPNRFSPKSPDKAHLNLHINSLELGDSAVYFCASSQRDRDGYTFGSGTRLTVV.

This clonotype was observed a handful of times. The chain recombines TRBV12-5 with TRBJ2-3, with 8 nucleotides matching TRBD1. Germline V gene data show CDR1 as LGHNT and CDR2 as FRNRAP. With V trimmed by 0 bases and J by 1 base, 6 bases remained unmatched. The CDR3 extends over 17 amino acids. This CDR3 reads CASGLVLDRDGTDTQYF. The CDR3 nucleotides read TGTGCTAGTGGTTTGGTACTGGACAGGGACGGCACAGATACGCAGTATTTT.

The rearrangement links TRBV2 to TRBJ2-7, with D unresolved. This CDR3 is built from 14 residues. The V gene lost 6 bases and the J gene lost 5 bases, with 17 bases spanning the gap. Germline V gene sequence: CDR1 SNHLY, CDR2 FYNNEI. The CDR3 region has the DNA TGTGCCAGCAGGAATGGACCTGGGGTCGACGAGCAGTACTTC. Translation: CASRNGPGVDEQYF.

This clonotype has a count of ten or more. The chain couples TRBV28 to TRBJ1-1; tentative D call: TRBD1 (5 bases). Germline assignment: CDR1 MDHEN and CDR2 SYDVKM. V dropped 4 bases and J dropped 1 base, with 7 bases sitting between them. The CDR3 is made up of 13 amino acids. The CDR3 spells CASSYGGNTEAFF. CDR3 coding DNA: TGTGCCAGCAGTTATGGGGGGAACACTGAAGCTTTCTTT.

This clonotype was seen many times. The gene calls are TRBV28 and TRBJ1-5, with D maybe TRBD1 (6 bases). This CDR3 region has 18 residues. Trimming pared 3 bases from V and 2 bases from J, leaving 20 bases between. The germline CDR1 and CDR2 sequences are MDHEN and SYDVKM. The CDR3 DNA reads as TGTGCCAGCAGTTTTTATTTCGGGGGGCTAGGCGGCAATCAGCCCCAGCATTTT. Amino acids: CASSFYFGGLGGNQPQHF.